This T cell receptor (beta chain) was captured in a study of T cell clones after liver transplantation. V was clipped by 6 bases and J by 8 bases, with 13 bases between them. The CDR3 consists of 13 residues. Germline-derived CDR1 and CDR2 are MNHEY and SMNVEV (reference sequence). Sequenced by immunoSEQ multiplex PCR; TCRdb stores in-frame clones only, minus some. This table holds about 120,000 clones, approximately 90% found once. This TCR derives from a human patient who received a liver transplant. The graft donor may have given rise to some T cells. The sample was CD4+ T cells from blood, taken 12 months after liver transplant. The V and J genes are TRBV27 and TRBJ2-2; D is unclear. Here the CDR3 reads CASSSRPRGELFF. The CDR3, as DNA: TGTGCCAGCAGCTCCCGTCCTAGGGGGGAGCTGTTTTTT.